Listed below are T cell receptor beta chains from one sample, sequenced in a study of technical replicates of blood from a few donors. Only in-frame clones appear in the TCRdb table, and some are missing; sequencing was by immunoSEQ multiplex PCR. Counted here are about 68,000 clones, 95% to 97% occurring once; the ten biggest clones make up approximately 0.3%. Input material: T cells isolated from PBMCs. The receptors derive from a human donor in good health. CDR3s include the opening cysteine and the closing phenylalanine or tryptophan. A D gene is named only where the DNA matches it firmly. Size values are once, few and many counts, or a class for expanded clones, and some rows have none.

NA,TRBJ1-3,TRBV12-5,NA,TGTGCTTCTAGTGGCGCTGGGAGCTCTGGAAACACCATATATTTT,CASSGAGSSGNTIYF
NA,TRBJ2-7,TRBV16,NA,TGTGCCAGCGGAACAGCACACTACGAGCAGTACTTC,CASGTAHYEQYF
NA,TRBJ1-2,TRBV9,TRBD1,TGTGCCAGCAGCGGACCGGGACAGCCGAGCTATGGCTACACCTTC,CASSGPGQPSYGYTF
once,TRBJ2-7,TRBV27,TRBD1,TGTGCCAGCAGTGGGACAGGGGGGATCGAGCAGTACTTC,CASSGTGGIEQYF
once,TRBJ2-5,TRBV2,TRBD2,TGTGCCACGACTAGCGGGAGAGAGACCCAGTACTTC,CATTSGRETQYF
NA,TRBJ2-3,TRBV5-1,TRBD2,TGCGCCAGCAGCCCACCTCCCGGGACTAGCGGTGTGGATACGCAGTATTTT,CASSPPPGTSGVDTQYF
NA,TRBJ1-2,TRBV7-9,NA,TGTGCCAGCAGCTTAAAGGATCCGGGGGGCTACACCTTC,CASSLKDPGGYTF
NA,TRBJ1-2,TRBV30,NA,TGTGCCTGGAGTGAAGGGCGGGGTAACTATGGCTACACCTTC,CAWSEGRGNYGYTF
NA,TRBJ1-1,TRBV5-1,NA,TGCGCCAGCAGCTGGGGACAAAACACTGAAGCTTTCTTT,CASSWGQNTEAFF
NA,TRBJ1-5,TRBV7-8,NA,TGTGCCAGCAGCTTAGAGACGGGGAATCAGCCCCAGCATTTT,CASSLETGNQPQHF
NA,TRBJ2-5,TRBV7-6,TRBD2,TGTGCCAGCAAGAGGGAAACTAGCGGGAGTGAGACCCAGTACTTC,CASKRETSGSETQYF
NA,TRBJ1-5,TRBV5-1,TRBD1,TGCGCCAGCAGCTACGGACAGGGGGCCCAGCCCCAGCATTTT,CASSYGQGAQPQHF
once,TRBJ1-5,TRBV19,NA,TGTGCCAGTAGACAGGGAAATCAGCCCCAGCATTTT,CASRQGNQPQHF
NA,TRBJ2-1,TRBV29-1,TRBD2,TGCAGCGTTGTGGGACTAGCGGGAGAGCAGTTCTTC,CSVVGLAGEQFF
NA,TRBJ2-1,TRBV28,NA,TGTGCCAGCAGCTCCATGGCGGGTGAGCAGTTCTTC,CASSSMAGEQFF
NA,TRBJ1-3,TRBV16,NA,TGTGCCAGCAGCCAATTCTCGATCCCGGCGGACACCATATATTTT,CASSQFSIPADTIYF
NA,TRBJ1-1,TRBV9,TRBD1,TGTGCCAGCAGCGTCACAGGGGGATCAACTGAAGCTTTCTTT,CASSVTGGSTEAFF
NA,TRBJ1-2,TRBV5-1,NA,TGCGCCAGCAGTTATCCTGCAGGGGTCTCTTTTGGGTACTATGGCTACACCTTC,CASSYPAGVSFGYYGYTF
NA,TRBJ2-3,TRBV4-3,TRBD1,TGCGCCAGCAGCCAAGCCGGGACAGGGTCGGAGGGAGATACGCAGTATTTT,CASSQAGTGSEGDTQYF
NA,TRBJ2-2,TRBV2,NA,TGTGCCAGCAGTGAGTTCGCGTCCGGGGAGCTGTTTTTT,CASSEFASGELFF
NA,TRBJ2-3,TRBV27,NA,TGTGCCAGCAGTTTATCGGGGGCGCGAGGCACAGATACGCAGTATTTT,CASSLSGARGTDTQYF
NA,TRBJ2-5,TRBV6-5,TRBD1,TGTGCCAGCAGTTACCTCGACAGGGAAGAGACCCAGTACTTC,CASSYLDREETQYF
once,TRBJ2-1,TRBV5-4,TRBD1,TGTGCCAGCAGCTTGGGACAGGGGCTTGAGCAGTTCTTC,CASSLGQGLEQFF
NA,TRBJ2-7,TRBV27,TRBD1,TGTGCCAGCAGTCGGGACAGGGGAGGCCACGAGCAGTACTTC,CASSRDRGGHEQYF
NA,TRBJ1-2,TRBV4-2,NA,TGTGCCAGCAGCCAAGAGTCCGGTAACTATGGCTACACCTTC,CASSQESGNYGYTF
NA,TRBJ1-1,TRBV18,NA,TGTGCCAGCTCACCAGGGGCGAACACTGAAGCTTTCTTT,CASSPGANTEAFF
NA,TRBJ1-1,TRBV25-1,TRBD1,TGTGCCAGCAGTCTCGCCACAGGGGAACACACTGAAGCTTTCTTT,CASSLATGEHTEAFF
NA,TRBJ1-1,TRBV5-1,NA,TGCGCCAGCAGCTTAGGACAGCCGAACACTGAAGCTTTCTTT,CASSLGQPNTEAFF
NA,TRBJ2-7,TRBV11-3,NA,TGTGCCAGCAGCTCAGGGCCCTACGAGCAGTACTTC,CASSSGPYEQYF
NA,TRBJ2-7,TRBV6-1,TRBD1,TGTGCCAGCGCGCTGCAGGGGGTTCCCTCCTACGAGCAGTACTTC,CASALQGVPSYEQYF
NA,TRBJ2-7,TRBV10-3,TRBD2,TGTGCCATCAGTGCACTAGCGGAAAGGAGCTCCTACGAGCAGTACTTC,CAISALAERSSYEQYF
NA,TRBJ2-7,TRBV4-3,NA,TGCGCCAGCAGCCCTCGGGTAGCGGTGACCTACGAGCAGTACTTC,CASSPRVAVTYEQYF
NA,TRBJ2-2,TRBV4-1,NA,TGCGCCAGCAGCCTCTGGGGCGTAAACACCGGGGAGCTGTTTTTT,CASSLWGVNTGELFF
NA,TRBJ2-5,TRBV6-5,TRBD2,TGTGCCAGCAGTTGGGGGGCGGGAGGGACCCAGTACTTC,CASSWGAGGTQYF
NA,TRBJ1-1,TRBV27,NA,TGTGCCAGCAGTTTAAACGGGATGAACACTGAAGCTTTCTTT,CASSLNGMNTEAFF
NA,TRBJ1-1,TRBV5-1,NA,TGCGCCAGCAGCTTGCCAGGGTTGGAAACTGAAGCTTTCTTT,CASSLPGLETEAFF
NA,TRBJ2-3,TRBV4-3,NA,TGCGCCAGCAGCCAATTCCCCTTGGGAGTTTCCGAGCAGTATTTT,CASSQFPLGVSEQYF
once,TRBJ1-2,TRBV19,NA,TGTGCCAGCAACCTTCGAGCATTACGGGGCTATGGCTACACCTTC,CASNLRALRGYGYTF
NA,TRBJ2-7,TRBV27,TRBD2,TGTGCCAGCTCCCTAGCGGGAGTCCGCGAGCAGTACTTC,CASSLAGVREQYF
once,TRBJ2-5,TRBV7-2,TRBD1,TGTGCCAGCAACAGGGGACCTCAAGAGACCCAGTACTTC,CASNRGPQETQYF
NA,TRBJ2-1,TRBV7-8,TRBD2,TGTGCCAGCAGCTTAGGGACTAGCTGGCAGGGCGATGAGCAGTTCTTC,CASSLGTSWQGDEQFF
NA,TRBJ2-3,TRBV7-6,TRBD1,TGTGCCAGCAGCCAAGGGACAGGGGGGAGGACAGATACGCAGTATTTT,CASSQGTGGRTDTQYF